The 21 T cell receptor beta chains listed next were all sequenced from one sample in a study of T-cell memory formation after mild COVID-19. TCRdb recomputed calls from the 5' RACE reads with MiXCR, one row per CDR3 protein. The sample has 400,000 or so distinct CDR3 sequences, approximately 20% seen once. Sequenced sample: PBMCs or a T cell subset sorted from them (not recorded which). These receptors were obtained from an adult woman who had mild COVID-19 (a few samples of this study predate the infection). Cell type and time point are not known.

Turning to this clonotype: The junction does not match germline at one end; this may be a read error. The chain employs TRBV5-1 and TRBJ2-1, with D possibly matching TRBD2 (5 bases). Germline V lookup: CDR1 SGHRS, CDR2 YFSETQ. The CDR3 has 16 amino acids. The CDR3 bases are TGCTCCAGCAGCTTACGAAGCGGAACGACCTACAATGAGCAGTTCTTC. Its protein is CSSSLRSGTTYNEQFF.

The CDR3 loop reads CASSPPGQAYEQYF. Here the CDR3 DNA reads TGTGCCAGCAGCCCCCCTGGACAGGCCTACGAGCAGTACTTC. The V gene is TRBV18, the J gene TRBJ2-7, with 7 bases lining up with TRBD1. CDR3 length: 14 residues. Germline CDR1 KGHSH, CDR2 LQKENI. Unmatched junction bases numbered 9, after V lost 8 bases and J lost 2 bases.

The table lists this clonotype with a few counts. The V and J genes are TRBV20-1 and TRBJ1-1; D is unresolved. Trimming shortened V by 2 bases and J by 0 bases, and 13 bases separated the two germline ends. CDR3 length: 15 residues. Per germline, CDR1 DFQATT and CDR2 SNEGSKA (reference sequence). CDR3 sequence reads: CSARQASGLNTEAFF. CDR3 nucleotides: TGCAGTGCTAGACAGGCCTCGGGCTTGAACACTGAAGCTTTCTTT.

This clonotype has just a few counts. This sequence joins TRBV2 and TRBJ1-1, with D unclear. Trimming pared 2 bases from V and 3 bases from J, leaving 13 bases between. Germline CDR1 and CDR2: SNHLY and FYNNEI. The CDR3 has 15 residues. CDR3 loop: CASSEFEGSYTEAFF. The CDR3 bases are TGTGCCAGCAGTGAATTTGAGGGATCATACACTGAAGCTTTCTTT.

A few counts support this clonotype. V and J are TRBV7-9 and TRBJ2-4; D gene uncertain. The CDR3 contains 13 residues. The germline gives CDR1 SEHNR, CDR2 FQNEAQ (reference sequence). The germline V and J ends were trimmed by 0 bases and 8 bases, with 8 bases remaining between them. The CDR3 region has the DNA TGTGCCAGCAGCTTAGCGCTGTTCCACATTCAGTACTTC. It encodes CASSLALFHIQYF. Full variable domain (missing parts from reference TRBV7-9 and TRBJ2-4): DTGVSQNPRHKITKRGQNVTFRCDPISEHNRLYWYRQTLGQGPEFLTYFQNEAQLEKSRLLSDRFSAERPKGSFSTLEIQRTEQGDSAMYLCASSLALFHIQYFGAGTRLSVL.

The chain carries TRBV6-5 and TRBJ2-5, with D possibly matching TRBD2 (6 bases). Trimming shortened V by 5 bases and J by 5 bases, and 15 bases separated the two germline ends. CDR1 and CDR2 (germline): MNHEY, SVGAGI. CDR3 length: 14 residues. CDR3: CASSAGGGWETQYF. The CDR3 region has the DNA TGTGCCAGCAGTGCCGGGGGAGGCTGGGAGACCCAGTACTTC.

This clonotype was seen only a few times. CDR3 in amino acids: CASSYGTETGDTQYF. The CDR3, as DNA: TGCGCCAGCAGCTATGGGACGGAGACTGGGGATACGCAGTATTTT. The chain recombines TRBV5-1 with TRBJ2-3, with D perhaps given as TRBD1 or TRBD2 (5 bases each). V lost 3 bases and J 6 bases, leaving 17 bases between the germline ends. The CDR3 has 15 residues. CDR1 and CDR2 (germline): SGHRS, YFSETQ.

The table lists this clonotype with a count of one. The CDR3 loop reads CASSFLGANTEAFF. The CDR3 nucleotides read TGTGCCAGCAGTTTTCTGGGGGCGAACACTGAAGCTTTCTTT. The chain links TRBV12-3 or TRBV12-4 to TRBJ1-1; D might be TRBD1 (6 bases). Trimming shortened V by 3 bases and J by 1 base, and 9 bases separated the two germline ends. CDR3 length: 14 amino acids.

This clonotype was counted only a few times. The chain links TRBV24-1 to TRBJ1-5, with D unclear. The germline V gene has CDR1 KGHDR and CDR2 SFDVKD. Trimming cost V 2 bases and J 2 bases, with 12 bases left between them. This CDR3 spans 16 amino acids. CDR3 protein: CATSDSAGAGNQPQHF. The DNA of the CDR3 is TGTGCCACCAGTGATTCAGCGGGCGCGGGCAATCAGCCCCAGCATTTT.

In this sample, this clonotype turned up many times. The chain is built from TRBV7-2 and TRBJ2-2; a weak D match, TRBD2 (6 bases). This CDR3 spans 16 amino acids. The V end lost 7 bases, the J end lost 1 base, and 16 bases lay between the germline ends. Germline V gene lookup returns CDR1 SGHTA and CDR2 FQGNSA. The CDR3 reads CASTPGDSLNTGELFF. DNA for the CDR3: TGTGCCAGCACTCCGGGGGACTCACTGAACACCGGGGAGCTGTTTTTT. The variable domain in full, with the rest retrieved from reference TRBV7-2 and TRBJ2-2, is GAGVSQSPSNKVTEKGKDVELRCDPISGHTALYWYRQSLGQGLEFLIYFQGNSAPDKSGLPSDRFSAERTGGSVSTLTIQRTQQEDSAVYLCASTPGDSLNTGELFFGEGSRLTVL.

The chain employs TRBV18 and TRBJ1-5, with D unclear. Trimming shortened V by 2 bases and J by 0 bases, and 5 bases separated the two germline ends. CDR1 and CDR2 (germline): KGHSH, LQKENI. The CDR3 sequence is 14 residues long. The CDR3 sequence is CASSPWGSNQPQHF. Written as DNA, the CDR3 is TGTGCCAGCTCACCATGGGGTAGCAATCAGCCCCAGCATTTT.

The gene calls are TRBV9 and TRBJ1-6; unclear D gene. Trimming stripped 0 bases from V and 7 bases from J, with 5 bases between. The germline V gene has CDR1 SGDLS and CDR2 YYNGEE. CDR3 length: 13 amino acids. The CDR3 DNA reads TGTGCCAGCAGCGTAGACGGGAATTCACCCCTCCACTTT. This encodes CASSVDGNSPLHF.

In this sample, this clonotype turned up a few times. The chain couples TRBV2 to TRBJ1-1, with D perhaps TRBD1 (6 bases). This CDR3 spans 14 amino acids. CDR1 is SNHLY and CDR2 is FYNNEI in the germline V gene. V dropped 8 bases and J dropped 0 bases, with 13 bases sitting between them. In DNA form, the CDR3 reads TGTGCCAGCGCCCAGTGGGACATGAACACTGAAGCTTTCTTT. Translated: CASAQWDMNTEAFF.

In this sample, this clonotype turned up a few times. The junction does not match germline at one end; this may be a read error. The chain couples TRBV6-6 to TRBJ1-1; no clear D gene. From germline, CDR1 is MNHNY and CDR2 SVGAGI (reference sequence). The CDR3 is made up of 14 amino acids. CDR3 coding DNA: TGTGCCAGCAGGTTGGATAGGCTGAAAACTGAAGCTTTCTTT. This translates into CASRLDRLKTEAFF.

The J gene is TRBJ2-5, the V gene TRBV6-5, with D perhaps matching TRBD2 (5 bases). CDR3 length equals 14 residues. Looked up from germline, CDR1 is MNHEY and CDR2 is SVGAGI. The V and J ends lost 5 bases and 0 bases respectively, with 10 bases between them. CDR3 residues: CASSTSGNQETQYF. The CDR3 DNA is TGTGCCAGCAGTACCTCGGGGAACCAAGAGACCCAGTACTTC.

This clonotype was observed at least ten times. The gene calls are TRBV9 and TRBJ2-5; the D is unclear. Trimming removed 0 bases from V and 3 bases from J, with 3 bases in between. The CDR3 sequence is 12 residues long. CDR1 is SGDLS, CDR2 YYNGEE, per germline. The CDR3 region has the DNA TGTGCCAGCAGCGTAGATGAAGAGACCCAGTACTTC. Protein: CASSVDEETQYF. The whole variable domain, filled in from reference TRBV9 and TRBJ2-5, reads DSGVTQTPKHLITATGQRVTLRCSPRSGDLSVYWYQQSLDQGLQFLIQYYNGEERAKGNILERFSAQQFPDLHSELNLSSLELGDSALYFCASSVDEETQYFGPGTRLLVL.

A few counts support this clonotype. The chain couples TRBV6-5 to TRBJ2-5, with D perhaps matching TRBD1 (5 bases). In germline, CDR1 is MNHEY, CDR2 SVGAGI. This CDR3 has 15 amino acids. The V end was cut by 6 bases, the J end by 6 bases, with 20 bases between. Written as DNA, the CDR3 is TGTGCCAGCAGCCCTGAACCAGGGTTTGTGCAGACCCAGTACTTC. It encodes CASSPEPGFVQTQYF.

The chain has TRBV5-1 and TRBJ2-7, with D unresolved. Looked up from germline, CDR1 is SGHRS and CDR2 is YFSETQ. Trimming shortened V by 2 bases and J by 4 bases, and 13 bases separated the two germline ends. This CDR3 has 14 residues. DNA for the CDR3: TGCGCCAGCAGCTTTGAGACCTTCGAGTACGAGCAGTACTTC. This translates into CASSFETFEYEQYF.

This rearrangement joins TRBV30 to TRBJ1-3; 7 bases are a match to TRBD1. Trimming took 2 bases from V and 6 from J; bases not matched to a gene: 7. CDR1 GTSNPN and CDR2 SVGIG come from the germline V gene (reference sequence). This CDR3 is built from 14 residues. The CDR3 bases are TGTGCCTGGAGTACCCCGGGACAGTTAAACACCATATATTTT. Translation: CAWSTPGQLNTIYF.

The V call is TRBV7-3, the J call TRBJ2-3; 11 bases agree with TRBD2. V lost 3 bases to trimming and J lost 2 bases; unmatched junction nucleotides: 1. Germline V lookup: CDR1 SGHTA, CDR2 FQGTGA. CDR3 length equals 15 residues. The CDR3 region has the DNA TGTGCCAGCAGCTTTAGCGGGAGGGCCACAGATACGCAGTATTTT. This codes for CASSFSGRATDTQYF.

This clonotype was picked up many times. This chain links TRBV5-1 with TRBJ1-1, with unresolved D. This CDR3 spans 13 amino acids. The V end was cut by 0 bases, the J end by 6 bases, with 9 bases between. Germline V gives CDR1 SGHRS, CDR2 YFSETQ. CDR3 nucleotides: TGCGCCAGCAGCTTGGGGGAGAGGGCTGAAGCTTTCTTT. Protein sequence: CASSLGERAEAFF.